These 32 T cell receptor beta chains share one sample of origin, sequenced in a study of regulatory T cells in long-lasting Graves disease. Indicated time point: newly diagnosed GD, antithyroid drugs for less than 3 months. PBMC RNA served as the TCR library source. CDR3-region Arm-PCR and iRepertoire HTBI primers produced the TCR beta libraries. TCRdb re-called the multiplex PCR reads with MiXCR, one entry per CDR3 protein. The top ten clones hold roughly 10% of a sample with some 500,000 distinct CDR3 sequences, roughly 14% of them seen once. The same data also went into a second study, on T cells in Graves' hyperthyroidism and ophthalmopathy.

Specimen: peripheral blood mononuclear cells (PBMCs), collected at new diagnosis, from a patient treated with antithyroid drugs. The source is a young man with Graves disease.

The V call is TRBV19, the J call TRBJ2-1; TRBD2 might be the D (6 bases). The J call may be faulty, since TRBJ2-5 better matches the DNA end. Germline V lookup: CDR1 LNHDA, CDR2 SQIVND (reference sequence). This CDR3 has 16 residues. In DNA, the CDR3 is TGTGCCAGTAGTACCCTATACGGGGGAGTAGGGGAGACCCAGTACTTC. Its protein product is CASSTLYGGVGETQYF.

This chain joins TRBV20-1 and TRBJ2-7; 7 bases are shared with TRBD1. The CDR3 contains 15 residues. Germline lookup yields CDR1 DFQATT and CDR2 SNEGSKA (reference sequence). After removal of 0 bases from V and 3 bases from J, the junction contained 8 bases not matched to a gene. The CDR3 nucleotides read TGCAGTGCTAGAGATTTCGACAGGGCCCACTACGAGCAGTACTTC. Encoded protein: CSARDFDRAHYEQYF.

At least ten counts were recorded for this clonotype. The gene calls are TRBV7-8 and TRBJ1-1; no clear D gene. Between the trimmed V and J ends, which lost 8 bases and 4 bases, there was a span of 11 bases. This CDR3 contains 12 residues. Germline V gene sequence: CDR1 SGHVS, CDR2 FQNEAQ. CDR3 region: CASALIPTEAFF. The CDR3 DNA reads as TGTGCCAGCGCTTTGATCCCCACTGAAGCTTTCTTT. The whole variable domain, remainder taken from reference TRBV7-8 and TRBJ1-1, is GAGVSQSPRYKVAKRGQDVALRCDPISGHVSLFWYQQALGQGPEFLTYFQNEAQLDKSGLPSDRFFAERPEGSVSTLKIQRTQQEDSAVYLCASALIPTEAFFGQGTRLTVV.

CDR3 region: CASSPRSRGADTQYF. The CDR3 nucleotides are TGTGCCAGTAGTCCAAGAAGCCGCGGCGCAGATACGCAGTATTTT. The chain uses TRBV19 and TRBJ2-3; D gene ambiguous. Per germline, CDR1 LNHDA and CDR2 SQIVND (reference sequence). The CDR3 is 15 residues long. Between the trimmed V and J ends, which lost 5 bases and 4 bases, there was a span of 16 bases.

This clonotype has a handful of counts. The chain recombines TRBV29-1 with TRBJ2-5; TRBD1 or TRBD2 may be the D gene (7 bases each). With 2 bases removed from V and 2 bases from J, the gap between germline ends came to 9 bases. Germline CDR1 SQVTM, CDR2 ANQGSEA. The CDR3 is 13 amino acids. In DNA, the CDR3 is TGCAGCGTTGAACAGGGGGGGCAAGAGACCCAGTACTTC. This sequence encodes CSVEQGGQETQYF.

This clonotype was detected a few times. The chain employs TRBV7-9 and TRBJ2-6, with D uncertain. CDR3 length: 17 amino acids. Trimming removed 5 bases at V and 2 bases at J, with 16 bases between. Germline V gene lookup returns CDR1 SEHNR and CDR2 FQNEAQ (reference sequence). CDR3 nucleotide sequence: TGTGCCAGCAGCCCAACCCCCAGACACCCTGGGGCCAACGTCCTGACTTTC. Protein: CASSPTPRHPGANVLTF.

The chain has TRBV20-1 and TRBJ2-5; 10 positions match TRBD2. This CDR3 has 14 amino acids. Germline CDR1 DFQATT, CDR2 SNEGSKA (reference sequence). With 1 base clipped from V and 5 bases from J, the junction kept 4 bases outside the gene matches. DNA for the CDR3: TGCAGTGCTAGAGCTAGCGGGAGCTGGGAGACCCAGTACTTC. This codes for CSARASGSWETQYF.

This clonotype was observed a handful of times. The genes are TRBV24-1 and TRBJ2-5; possibly TRBD1 or TRBD2 for D (6 bases each). The CDR3 sequence is 15 residues long. Germline V gives CDR1 KGHDR, CDR2 SFDVKD. Deletions cut 1 base from V and 5 bases from J, with 13 bases between. In nucleotides, the CDR3 is TGTGCCACCAGTGATTTTACGGGGGCAGAGGAGACCCAGTACTTC. It codes for CATSDFTGAEETQYF.

This rearrangement joins TRBV5-1 to TRBJ1-1, with unresolved D. Germline loops: CDR1 SGHRS, CDR2 YFSETQ. V gave up 4 bases and J gave up 2 bases, with 15 bases separating them. The CDR3 runs 15 residues. The CDR3 DNA is TGCGCCAGCAGCGCCTTCACACCGGGAAACACTGAAGCTTTCTTT. This gives the protein CASSAFTPGNTEAFF.

This clonotype was seen many times. The genes are TRBV2 and TRBJ1-1; D not resolved. Trimming removed 1 base from V and 5 bases from J, with 8 bases in between. Per germline, CDR1 SNHLY and CDR2 FYNNEI. The CDR3 contains 13 residues. The CDR3, as DNA: TGTGCCAGCAGTGAAGTTGGAGGAACTGAAGCTTTCTTT. Translation: CASSEVGGTEAFF.

This clonotype was counted ten times or more. The junction departs from germline at one end; a sequencing error may be responsible. The chain is built from TRBV5-1 and TRBJ2-7; D not resolved. Germline CDR1 reads SGHRS; CDR2 reads YFSETQ. The CDR3 has 13 residues. The CDR3 here is CASSLLPSYEQYF. The CDR3 DNA follows: TGTGCCAGCAGCTTACTCCCCTCCTACGAGCAGTACTTC.

A remark on this clonotype: This may be a read error, as it is one base from a much larger clone. V and J are TRBV10-3 and TRBJ1-5; 8 nucleotides agree with TRBD1. CDR3 length: 16 amino acids. The V and J ends lost 4 bases and 3 bases, in that order; junction bases with no gene match: 8. Germline V gene sequence: CDR1 ENHRY, CDR2 SYGVKD. CDR3 sequence reads: CAISVAGQGNNQPQHF. CDR3 DNA: TGTGCCATCAGTGTGGCCGGACAGGGCAACAATCAGCCCCAGCATTTT.

The rearrangement links TRBV7-8 to TRBJ1-1; no definite D call. CDR3 size: 15 residues. Germline V gene lookup returns CDR1 SGHVS and CDR2 FQNEAQ. V was clipped by 1 base and J by 0 bases, with 9 bases between them. The chain's CDR3 is CASSLGPTMNTEAFF. The CDR3 nucleotides read TGTGCCAGCAGCTTAGGCCCGACTATGAACACTGAAGCTTTCTTT.

A few counts support this clonotype. A much larger clone lies one base from this, so it may be a read error. V usage is TRBV7-2 and J usage is TRBJ2-7, with D maybe TRBD1 (5 bases). Germline values: CDR1 SGHTA, CDR2 FQGNSA. V lost 1 base to trimming and J lost 2 bases, with 12 bases between them. There are 15 residues in the CDR3. CDR3 DNA sequence: TGTGCCAGCAGCTTAGGGGCGACAGAGCCCTACGAGCAGTACTTC. This translates into CASSLGATEPYEQYF.

This clonotype has ten or more counts. This rearrangement joins TRBV20-1 to TRBJ1-1; no definite D call. The V end was cut by 0 bases, the J end by 1 base, with 12 bases between. CDR1 and CDR2 (germline): DFQATT, SNEGSKA (reference sequence). The CDR3 is 15 residues long. DNA for the CDR3: TGCAGTGCTAGAGATAATTTCCCGGAGAACACTGAAGCTTTCTTT. Its protein is CSARDNFPENTEAFF.

This clonotype was counted only a few times. The V and J genes are TRBV5-1 and TRBJ2-6; the match to TRBD1 covers 10 bases. V trimming: 2 bases; J trimming: 3 bases; junction bases outside the gene matches: 11. Germline assignment: CDR1 SGHRS and CDR2 YFSETQ. CDR3 size: 19 residues. DNA of the CDR3: TGCGCCAGCAGCTTCTTTCCGGGACAGGGGCTTAATGGGGCCAACGTCCTGACTTTC. This gives the protein CASSFFPGQGLNGANVLTF.

This clonotype occurred many times. The chain has TRBV29-1 and TRBJ2-3; D may be TRBD1 or TRBD2 (6 bases each). V gave up 3 bases and J gave up 5 bases, with 15 bases separating them. This CDR3 comprises 14 residues. The germline gives CDR1 SQVTM, CDR2 ANQGSEA. CDR3 in amino acids: CSVDQPEGGDTQYF. The CDR3 DNA is TGCAGCGTTGACCAACCAGAGGGGGGAGATACGCAGTATTTT.

This clonotype was seen repeatedly, ten times or more. V gene TRBV5-6 combines with J gene TRBJ2-5; TRBD1 matches at 7 bases. Germline lookup yields CDR1 SGHDT and CDR2 YYEEEE. CDR3 length equals 15 residues. The trim removed 3 bases at V and 5 bases at J, leaving 10 bases unmatched. In DNA, the CDR3 is TGTGCCAGCAGCTCGACAGGGAAGTGGTTGGAGACCCAGTACTTC. Amino acid sequence: CASSSTGKWLETQYF. Looking up the rest from reference TRBV5-6 and TRBJ2-5 gives the full variable domain: DAGVTQSPTHLIKTRGQQVTLRCSPKSGHDTVSWYQQALGQGPQFIFQYYEEEERQRGNFPDRFSGHQFPNYSSELNVNALLLGDSALYLCASSSTGKWLETQYFGPGTRLLVL.

Concerning this clonotype itself: A clone one base away is much larger, so this may be a read error. The rearrangement links TRBV6-1 to TRBJ2-2, with D perhaps TRBD2 (6 bases). The CDR3 extends over 14 amino acids. Germline assignment: CDR1 MNHNS and CDR2 SASEGT. The CDR3 loop reads CASSTDRYTGGLFF. The CDR3, as DNA: TGTGCCAGCAGTACCGACAGATACACCGGGGGGCTGTTTTTT.

On this clonotype: A much more abundant neighbour one base away suggests this may be a read error. The chain is built from TRBV7-2 and TRBJ2-1, with 7 bases matching TRBD2. The CDR3 spans 14 residues. The germline gives CDR1 SGHTA, CDR2 FQGNSA. CDR3 sequence reads: CASSQSGTNNEQSF. DNA for the CDR3: TGTGCCAGCAGCCAATCCGGGACTAACAATGAGCAGTCCTTC.

This clonotype was picked up many times. The chain has TRBV11-2 and TRBJ1-2; tentatively, D is TRBD1 (6 bases). The CDR3 contains 12 residues. The germline CDR1 and CDR2 sequences are SGHAT and FQNNGV. V was cut by 5 bases and J by 8 bases, with 12 bases left in between. CDR3 nucleotide sequence: TGTGCCAGCAGCCCAGGGGCGGGAGGCTACACCTTC. Amino acid sequence: CASSPGAGGYTF. The variable domain in full, with the rest retrieved from reference TRBV11-2 and TRBJ1-2, is EAGVAQSPRYKIIEKRQSVAFWCNPISGHATLYWYQQILGQGPKLLIQFQNNGVVDDSQLPKDRFSAERLKGVDSTLKIQPAKLEDSAVYLCASSPGAGGYTFGSGTRLTVV.

The chain has TRBV19 and TRBJ2-7; 12 bases line up with TRBD1. This CDR3 is built from 16 residues. Unmatched junction bases numbered 5, after V lost 4 bases and J lost 1 base. Looked up from germline, CDR1 is LNHDA and CDR2 is SQIVND (reference sequence). CDR3: CASSTGTGGASYEQYF. CDR3 in DNA: TGTGCCAGTAGTACAGGGACAGGGGGCGCTTCCTACGAGCAGTACTTC. The complete variable domain, with remaining parts taken from reference TRBV19 and TRBJ2-7, reads DGGITQSPKYLFRKEGQNVTLSCEQNLNHDAMYWYRQDPGQGLRLIYYSQIVNDFQKGDIAEGYSVSREKKESFPLTVTSAQKNPTAFYLCASSTGTGGASYEQYFGPGTRLTVT.

The gene calls are TRBV3-1 and TRBJ2-1; D possibly corresponds to TRBD2 (5 bases). Germline V CDR1 and CDR2: LGHDT, YNNKEL (reference sequence). This CDR3 is built from 15 residues. With 2 bases removed from V and 5 bases from J, the gap between germline ends came to 13 bases. This chain's CDR3 is CASSQPGLTNNEQFF. As DNA, the CDR3 is TGTGCCAGCAGCCAACCAGGACTGACCAACAATGAGCAGTTCTTC.

In this sample, this clonotype turned up many times. The chain joins TRBV5-1 to TRBJ2-3; D unclear. The CDR3 consists of 13 residues. Deletions cut 4 bases from V and 6 bases from J, with 12 bases between. The germline gives CDR1 SGHRS, CDR2 YFSETQ. CDR3 nucleotides: TGCGCCAGCAGCCCTGTTAACGAGGATACGCAGTATTTT. Residues: CASSPVNEDTQYF.

This clonotype was detected many times. The J gene is TRBJ2-3, the V gene TRBV29-1; D gene unclear. Trimming took off 0 bases at V and 0 bases at J, with 7 bases between the two ends. Germline loops: CDR1 SQVTM, CDR2 ANQGSEA. The CDR3 loop spans 14 amino acids. In DNA form, the CDR3 reads TGCAGCGTTGAAGATCTCTATAGCACAGATACGCAGTATTTT. Protein: CSVEDLYSTDTQYF.

This clonotype was recorded many times. The chain couples TRBV18 to TRBJ1-1; D not certain. The V end lost 5 bases, the J end lost 5 bases, and 9 bases lay between the germline ends. The CDR3 sequence is 12 residues long. Germline CDR1 KGHSH, CDR2 LQKENI. CDR3 sequence (DNA): TGTGCCAGCTCAACCCGGTCTACTGAAGCTTTCTTT. Its translation: CASSTRSTEAFF.

This clonotype was counted at least ten times. This chain connects TRBV7-2 to TRBJ2-2; 15 bases match TRBD2. CDR1 is SGHTA, CDR2 FQGNSA, per germline. The CDR3 length is 19 residues. J gave up 2 bases and V 5 bases, and 9 bases lay outside the gene matches. This CDR3 is CASSVGLAGGKGNTGELFF. CDR3 nucleotide sequence: TGTGCCAGCAGCGTGGGACTAGCGGGAGGAAAGGGAAACACCGGGGAGCTGTTTTTT. The variable domain in full, completed from reference TRBV7-2 and TRBJ2-2, reads GAGVSQSPSNKVTEKGKDVELRCDPISGHTALYWYRQSLGQGLEFLIYFQGNSAPDKSGLPSDRFSAERTGGSVSTLTIQRTQQEDSAVYLCASSVGLAGGKGNTGELFFGEGSRLTVL.

This clonotype was detected ten times or more. CDR3 sequence (DNA): TGTGCCAGCAGCTTGGGCCCAGCGGGGGCCCACGGGGAGCTGTTTTTT. Translation: CASSLGPAGAHGELFF. The chain employs TRBV7-2 and TRBJ2-2; 8 bases are shared with TRBD2. This CDR3 is built from 16 residues. Unmatched junction bases numbered 10, after V lost 3 bases and J lost 7 bases. Germline V gene sequence: CDR1 SGHTA, CDR2 FQGNSA.

This clonotype showed up many times. This chain links TRBV27 with TRBJ1-1; D not resolved. The V end lost 6 bases, the J end lost 3 bases, and 17 bases lay between the germline ends. This CDR3 comprises 15 residues. Germline CDR1 and CDR2: MNHEY and SMNVEV (reference sequence). CDR3 sequence (DNA): TGTGCCAGCAGCGTACAAGAAGCGGCGGACACTGAAGCTTTCTTT. Its protein is CASSVQEAADTEAFF.

This clonotype has more than one count but fewer than ten. V is TRBV20-1 and J is TRBJ2-3; 9 bases agree with TRBD2. V shed 0 bases and J 6 bases; nucleotides not matched to a gene: 4. The germline V gene encodes CDR1 DFQATT and CDR2 SNEGSKA (reference sequence). The CDR3 covers 14 residues. CDR3 sequence: CSAREGLAGDTQYF. The CDR3, as DNA: TGCAGTGCTAGAGAGGGACTAGCTGGCGATACGCAGTATTTT.

This clonotype was found many times. The chain has TRBV5-1 and TRBJ1-1, with D uncertain. With 4 bases removed from V and 5 bases from J, the gap between germline ends came to 15 bases. In germline, CDR1 is SGHRS, CDR2 YFSETQ. CDR3 size: 14 residues. The CDR3 here is CASSPGLRSTEAFF. CDR3 in DNA: TGCGCCAGCAGCCCAGGACTCCGTTCTACTGAAGCTTTCTTT.

This clonotype was observed at least ten times. J is TRBJ1-2 and V is TRBV12-3 or TRBV12-4; 9 bases fit TRBD1. Unmatched junction bases numbered 6, after V lost 5 bases and J lost 5 bases. The CDR3 is made up of 14 amino acids. CDR3 nucleotide sequence: TGTGCCAGCAGTCGACAGGGGGTGAAGTATGGCTACACCTTC. Amino acid sequence: CASSRQGVKYGYTF.